The TCR beta chain under discussion was sequenced for a study of blood T cell repertoires in COVID-19. There are 20 residues in the CDR3. Germline CDR1 and CDR2: SGHAT and FQNNGV. Trimming removed 0 bases from V and 0 bases from J, with 18 bases in between. The protocol was immunoSEQ multiplex PCR, while the TCRdb copy is restricted to in-frame clones and leaves out a portion. The sample lists fewer than 200,000 clones, more than 75% seen once, with about 12% in the top ten. Source material: peripheral blood. The receptor's source is a woman between 65 and 79 years old with COVID-19, enrolled during active disease. J is TRBJ1-6 and V is TRBV11-2; D is unresolved. CDR3 in amino acids: CASSLDGAKYPSSYNSPLHF. The CDR3 region has the DNA TGTGCCAGCAGCTTAGATGGCGCTAAGTACCCTAGCTCCTATAATTCACCCCTCCACTTT.